This is a list of T cell receptor beta chains from one sample in a study of identifying expanded T cells in peripheral blood. Data came from immunoSEQ multiplex PCR; TCRdb stores just in-frame clones and leaves some out. This sample has 85,000 to 100,000 clones; approximately 89% occur once, and the top ten carry under 4.5%. Sequencing was carried out using blood. These receptors all stem from a person aged 18 to 75 in good health. The CDR3 runs from the conserved cysteine through the conserved F or W. A D gene is named only where the DNA matches it firmly. Not every row has a clone size; where given, it reads once, few, many or a size class.

abundance,len,d_gene,j_gene,v_gene,CDR3aa,CDR3nt
-,16,-,TRBJ2-5,TRBV7-2,CASSLPRTDYQETQYF,TGTGCCAGCAGCTTGCCGCGGACCGATTACCAAGAGACCCAGTACTTC
-,14,TRBD1,TRBJ2-7,TRBV25-1,CASSEGTGGHEQYF,TGTGCCAGCAGTGAAGGGACAGGGGGCCACGAGCAGTACTTC
-,15,TRBD1,TRBJ2-1,TRBV29-1,CSVEGTGKQGNEQFF,TGCAGCGTTGAAGGGACAGGGAAACAGGGAAATGAGCAGTTCTTC
-,18,-,TRBJ1-1,TRBV28,CASSPTAMGRGDGDLAFF,TGTGCCAGCAGTCCAACGGCAATGGGGAGGGGCGATGGGGATTTAGCTTTCTTT
few,15,TRBD1,TRBJ1-2,TRBV7-9,CASSATRQGDYGYTF,TGTGCCAGCAGCGCCACGAGACAGGGGGACTATGGCTACACCTTC
-,16,TRBD2,TRBJ2-3,TRBV7-8,CASSLASGGLTDTQYF,TGTGCCAGCAGCTTAGCTAGCGGGGGGTTAACAGATACGCAGTATTTT
-,11,-,TRBJ2-5,TRBV5-1,CASSQDTTPYF,TGCGCCAGCAGCCAAGACACAACTCCGTACTTC
-,15,-,TRBJ2-1,TRBV10-2,CAGRNLREKNNEQFF,TGCGCCGGCAGAAACCTACGGGAGAAAAACAATGAGCAGTTCTTC
-,15,-,TRBJ2-2,TRBV6-5,CASSYGQRNTGELFF,TGTGCCAGCAGTTACGGACAGAGGAACACCGGGGAGCTGTTTTTT
-,14,-,TRBJ1-2,TRBV6-5,CASSYAGGSYGYTF,TGTGCCAGCAGTTACGCTGGGGGGTCATATGGCTACACCTTC